The rows below give T cell receptor beta chains drawn from one sample of a study of human T cells and chemical hapten exposure. TCRdb fed the RACE reads into MiXCR, producing one record per CDR3 protein. Found here are some 79,000 distinct CDR3 sequences, under 9% of them singletons; the top ten hold under 2%. Sequences were derived from whole blood, sampled in connection with sensitization to the hapten diphenylcyclopropenone (DPC). The receptors originated from a woman aged 25 to 39 with alopecia areata. Some clones in this sample may be carry-over from other donors' samples. Each CDR3 is given without its conserved first and last residue.

ASSTYRTSTDTQY,TRBV7-2,TRBJ2-3
ASSGSPGHPYNEQF,TRBV7-2,TRBJ2-1
ASSSLRGGREETQY,TRBV5-4,TRBJ2-5
SVEGLAIRNEQF,TRBV29-1,TRBJ2-1
ASSRLTVTDTQY,TRBV7-2,TRBJ2-3
ASSQVTGSVYEQY,TRBV3-1,TRBJ2-7
ASSIEVGRNNQPQH,TRBV19,TRBJ1-5
AAGTSGTYTDTQY,TRBV10-3,TRBJ2-3
ASSVTHLQGTNTGELF,TRBV7-6,TRBJ2-2
SVVVGSNEKLF,TRBV29-1,TRBJ1-4